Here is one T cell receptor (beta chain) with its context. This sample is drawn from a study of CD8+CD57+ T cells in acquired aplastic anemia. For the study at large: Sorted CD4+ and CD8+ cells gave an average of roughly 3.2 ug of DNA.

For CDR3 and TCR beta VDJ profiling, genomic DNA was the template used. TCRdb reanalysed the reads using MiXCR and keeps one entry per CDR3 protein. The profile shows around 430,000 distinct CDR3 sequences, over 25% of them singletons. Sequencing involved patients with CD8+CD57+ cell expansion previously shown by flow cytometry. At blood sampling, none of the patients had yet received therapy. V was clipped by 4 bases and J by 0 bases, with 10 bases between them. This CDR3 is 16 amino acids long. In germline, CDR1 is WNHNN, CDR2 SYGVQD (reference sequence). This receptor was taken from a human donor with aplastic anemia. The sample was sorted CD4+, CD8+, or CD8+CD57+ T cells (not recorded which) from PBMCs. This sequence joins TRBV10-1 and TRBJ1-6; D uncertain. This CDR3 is CASSARPSSYNSPLHF. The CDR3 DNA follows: TGCGCCAGCAGTGCTAGACCCAGCTCCTATAATTCACCCCTCCACTTT.